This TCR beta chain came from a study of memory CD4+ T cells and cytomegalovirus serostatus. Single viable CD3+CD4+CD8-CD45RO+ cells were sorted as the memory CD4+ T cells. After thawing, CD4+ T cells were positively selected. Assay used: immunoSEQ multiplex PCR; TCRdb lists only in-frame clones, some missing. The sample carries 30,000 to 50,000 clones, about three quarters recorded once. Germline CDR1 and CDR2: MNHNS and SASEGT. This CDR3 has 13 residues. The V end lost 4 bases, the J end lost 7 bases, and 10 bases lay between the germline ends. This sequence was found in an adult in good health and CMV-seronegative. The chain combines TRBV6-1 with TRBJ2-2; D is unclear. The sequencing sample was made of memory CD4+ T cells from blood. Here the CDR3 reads CASSASSVGELFF. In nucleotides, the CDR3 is TGTGCCAGCAGTGCCTCTTCGGTCGGGGAGCTGTTTTTT.